The clone carrying this TCR beta chain was detected a few times. The record originates from a study of patients and donors after allogeneic stem cell transplantation. From the RT-PCR reads, TCRdb called clonotypes with MiXCR, one entry per CDR3 protein. The sample yields approximately 98,000 distinct CDR3 sequences, around 36% seen once. Trimming left V 0 bases short and J 10 bases short, with 9 bases between. Germline CDR1 reads MNHEY; CDR2 reads SVGAGI. This CDR3 has 12 amino acids. The TCR originated in a human donor who was either an allogeneic HSCT recipient or a stem cell or donor lymphocyte infusion donor (not recorded which). It is not recorded whose cells these are; they may come from a transplant donor. The sequenced sample consisted of blood, either unsorted or a sorted T cell fraction (not recorded which). The chain links TRBV6-5 to TRBJ1-1; D is perhaps TRBD1 (5 bases). CDR3 bases: TGTGCCAGCAGTTACTCGGGGGTAGCAGCTTTCTTT. It encodes CASSYSGVAAFF.